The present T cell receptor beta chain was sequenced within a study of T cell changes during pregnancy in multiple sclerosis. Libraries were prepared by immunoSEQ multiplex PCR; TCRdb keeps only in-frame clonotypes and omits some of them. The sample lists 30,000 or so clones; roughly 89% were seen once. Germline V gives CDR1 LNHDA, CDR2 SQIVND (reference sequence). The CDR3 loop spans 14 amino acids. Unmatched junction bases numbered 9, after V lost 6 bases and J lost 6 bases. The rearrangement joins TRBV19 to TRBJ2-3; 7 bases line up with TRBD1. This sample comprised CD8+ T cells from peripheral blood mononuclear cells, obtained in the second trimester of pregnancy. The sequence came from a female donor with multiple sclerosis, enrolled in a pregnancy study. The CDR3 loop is CASSNSFRGDTQYF. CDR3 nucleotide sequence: TGTGCCAGTAGCAATTCCTTCAGGGGGGATACGCAGTATTTT. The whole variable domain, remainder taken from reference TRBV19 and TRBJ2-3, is DGGITQSPKYLFRKEGQNVTLSCEQNLNHDAMYWYRQDPGQGLRLIYYSQIVNDFQKGDIAEGYSVSREKKESFPLTVTSAQKNPTAFYLCASSNSFRGDTQYFGPGTRLTVL.